The clone carrying this TCR beta chain was found a few times. These data originate in a study of blood T cell repertoires in COVID-19. Turning to the study itself: Samples of COVID-19 (acute and convalescent) were obtained from the United States, Italy and Spain. PBMCs, B-cell-depleted T cells, or T cells provided the cDNA or gDNA that made up the material.

In the authors' workflow: Amplification of reference gene primers provided the estimated nucleated cell counts. Sequencing was performed with immunoSEQ multiplex PCR; in TCRdb, only in-frame clones are kept and a portion is missing. Clone size and the V and J calls come from that table; the DNA yielded D and trimming. The repertoire holds about 250,000 clones, with 80% to 90% as singletons. The CDR3 is 16 amino acids. J lost 4 bases, V lost 4 bases, and 8 bases had no gene match. CDR1 LGHDT and CDR2 YNNKEL come from the germline V gene (reference sequence). The chain is built from TRBV3-1 (or the pseudogene TRBV3-2) and TRBJ2-2; 8 nucleotides line up with TRBD2. This receptor was obtained from a man aged 80 or over with acute or convalescent COVID-19. Sequencing was done on a sample of peripheral blood. The CDR3, as DNA: TGTGCCAGCAGCCGTGCCCCCGGGGGGGGCACCGGGGAGCTGTTTTTT. Protein sequence: CASSRAPGGGTGELFF.